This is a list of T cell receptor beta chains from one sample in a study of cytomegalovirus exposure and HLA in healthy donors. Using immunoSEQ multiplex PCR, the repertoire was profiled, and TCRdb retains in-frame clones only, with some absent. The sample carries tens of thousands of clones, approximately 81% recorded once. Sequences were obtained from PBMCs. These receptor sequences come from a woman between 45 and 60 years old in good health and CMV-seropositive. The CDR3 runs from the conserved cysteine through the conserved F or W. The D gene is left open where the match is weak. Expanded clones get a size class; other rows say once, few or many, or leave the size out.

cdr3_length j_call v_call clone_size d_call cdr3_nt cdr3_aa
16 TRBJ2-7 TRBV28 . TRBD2 TGTGCCAGCAGTTCGGCCCCTAGCGGCCTCTCCTACGAGCAGTACTTC CASSSAPSGLSYEQYF
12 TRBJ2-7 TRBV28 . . TGTGCCAGCAAAGGGGTCCTTTACGAGCAGTACTTC CASKGVLYEQYF
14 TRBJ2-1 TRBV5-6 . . TGTGCCAGCAGTTTTAGCGGCTCCTACAATGAGCAGTTCTTC CASSFSGSYNEQFF
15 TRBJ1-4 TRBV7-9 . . TGTGCCAGCAGCGCCCCAGGAGGGAATAATGAAAAACTGTTTTTT CASSAPGGNNEKLFF
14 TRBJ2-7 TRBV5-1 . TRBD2 TGCGCCAGCAGGCCCGGGACTAGCAGCTACGAGCAGTACTTC CASRPGTSSYEQYF
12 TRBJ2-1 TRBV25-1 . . TGTGCCAGCAGTGGGGGGGTCTTTGAGCAGTTCTTC CASSGGVFEQFF
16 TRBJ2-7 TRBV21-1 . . TGTGCCAGCAGCAAATCCAAGGTAGCGGACATATACGAGCAGTACTTC CASSKSKVADIYEQYF
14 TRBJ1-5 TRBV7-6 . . TGTGCCAGCAGCCCCTTAAACGGGGATCAGCCCCAGCATTTT CASSPLNGDQPQHF
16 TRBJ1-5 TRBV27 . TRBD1 TGTGCCAGCAGTTTCGGGACAGGACGAAGCAATCAGCCCCAGCATTTT CASSFGTGRSNQPQHF
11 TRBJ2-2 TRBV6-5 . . TGTGCCAGTCAGGGCCCCGGGGAGCTGTTTTTT CASQGPGELFF
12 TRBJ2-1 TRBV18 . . TGTGCCAGCTCACCCCCTGGGCCCGAGCAGTTCTTC CASSPPGPEQFF
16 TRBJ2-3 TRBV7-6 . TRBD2 TGTGCCAGCAGCTCGATAGGGGGGACTAGAACGGGAGGGCAGTATTTT CASSSIGGTRTGGQYF
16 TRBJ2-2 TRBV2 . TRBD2 TGTGCCAGCAGTCGCCAAGCGGGAGTAATCACCGGGGAGCTGTTTTTT CASSRQAGVITGELFF
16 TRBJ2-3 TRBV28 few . TGTGCCAGCAGCCCCACAGGTCCCACTAGCACAGATACGCAGTATTTT CASSPTGPTSTDTQYF
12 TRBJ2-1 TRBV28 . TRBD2 TGTGCCAGCAGCCAGACTAGCGGGCATAACTTCTTC CASSQTSGHNFF
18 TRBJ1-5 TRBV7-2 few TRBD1 TGTGCCAGCAGCTTAAGGGGGCATAGGAGGGCCGATTATCAGCCCCAGCATTTT CASSLRGHRRADYQPQHF
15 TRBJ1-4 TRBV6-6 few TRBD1 TGTGCCAGCAGTCTCGGGACAGGGTGGACTGAAAAACTGTTTTTT CASSLGTGWTEKLFF
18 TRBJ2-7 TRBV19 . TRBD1 TGTGCCAGTAGTTCCGGTCTCGTTGGGACAGTAATCTCCTACGAGCAGTACTTC CASSSGLVGTVISYEQYF
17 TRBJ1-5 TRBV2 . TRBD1 TGTGCCAGCAGTGCTGACAGGGGGGGTGCGGGCAATCAGCCCCAGCATTTT CASSADRGGAGNQPQHF
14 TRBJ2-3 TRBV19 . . TGTGCCAGTACACGGGATAGCATGGCTGATACGCAGTATTTT CASTRDSMADTQYF
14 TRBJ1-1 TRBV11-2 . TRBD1 TGTGCCAGCAGCTTCCATACAGGGGCCACTGAAGCTTTCTTT CASSFHTGATEAFF
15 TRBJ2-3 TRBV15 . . TGTGCCACCAGCAGAGATCGGGTCCGTACAGATACGCAGTATTTT CATSRDRVRTDTQYF
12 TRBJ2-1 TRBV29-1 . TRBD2 TGCAGCTGCGGACTAGCGGGAGGAGAGGTCTTCTTC CSCGLAGGEVFF
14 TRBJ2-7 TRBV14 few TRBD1 TGTGCCAGCAGCGCCCTAGGACAGGGGTACGAGCAGTACTTC CASSALGQGYEQYF
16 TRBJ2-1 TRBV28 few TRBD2 TGTGCCAGCAGTTTGCTAGCGGGAGAGTCCTACAATGAGCAGTTCTTC CASSLLAGESYNEQFF
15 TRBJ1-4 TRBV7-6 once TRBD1 TGTGCCAGCAGCTACAGAAACAGGGGGAATGAAAAACTGTTTTTT CASSYRNRGNEKLFF
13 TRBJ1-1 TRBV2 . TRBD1 TGTGCCAGCAGTCCAGGGGGCGACACTGAAGCTTTCTTT CASSPGGDTEAFF
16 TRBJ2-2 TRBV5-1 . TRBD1 TGCGCCAGCAGCTTGGCCGGGACAGGGGTCACCGGGGAGCTGTTTTTT CASSLAGTGVTGELFF
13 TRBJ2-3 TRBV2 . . TGTGCCAGCACCCGCAGGGGCACAGATACGCAGTATTTT CASTRRGTDTQYF
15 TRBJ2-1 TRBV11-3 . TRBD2 TGTGCCAGCAGCCGTGGACTAGCAGACTACAATGAGCAGTTCTTC CASSRGLADYNEQFF
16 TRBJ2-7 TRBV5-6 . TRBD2 TGTGCCAGCAGCTCCGCTAGCGGGAGGGAAACCTACGAGCAGTACTTC CASSSASGRETYEQYF
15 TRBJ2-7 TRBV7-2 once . TGTGCCAGCAGCCCCTCGGCAGGGGATGTCTACGAGCAGTACTTC CASSPSAGDVYEQYF
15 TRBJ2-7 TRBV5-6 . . TGTGCCAGCAGCCCGGCCCCTAGCGTGTCCTACGAGCAGTACTTC CASSPAPSVSYEQYF
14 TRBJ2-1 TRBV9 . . TGTGCCAGCGGGACCGGGAGCTCCTACAATGAGCAGTTCTTC CASGTGSSYNEQFF
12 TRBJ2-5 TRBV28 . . TGTGCCAGCATCGGGGGAAGAGAGACCCAGTACTTC CASIGGRETQYF
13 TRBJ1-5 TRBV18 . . TGTGCCAGCTCACCTCAACAGGGTCAGCCCCAGCATTTT CASSPQQGQPQHF
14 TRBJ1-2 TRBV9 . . TGTGCCAGCAGCATCGGGTACAAAAGCTATGGCTACACCTTC CASSIGYKSYGYTF
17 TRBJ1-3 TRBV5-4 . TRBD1 TGTGCCAGCAGCTTGGGGGGGACAGTGAGCTCTGGAAACACCATATATTTT CASSLGGTVSSGNTIYF
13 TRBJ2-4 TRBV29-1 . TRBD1 TGCAGCGTCCTAAGGGACAGCCAAAACATTCAGTACTTC CSVLRDSQNIQYF
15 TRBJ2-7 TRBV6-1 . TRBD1 TGTGCCAGCATCCTGGGGACAGGCCGTTTCCACGAGCAGTACTTC CASILGTGRFHEQYF
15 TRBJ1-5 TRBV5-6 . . TGTGCCAGCAGCTTGTGGGGCCCCGTCAATCAGCCCCAGCATTTT CASSLWGPVNQPQHF
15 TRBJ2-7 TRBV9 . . TGTGCCAGCAGCGTAGCCCCCCGGTCGATGAACGAGCAGTACTTC CASSVAPRSMNEQYF
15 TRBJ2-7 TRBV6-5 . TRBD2 TGTGCCAGCAGAGAGGTAGCGGGGAGCTCCTACGAGCAGTACTTC CASREVAGSSYEQYF
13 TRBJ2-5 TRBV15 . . TGTGCCACCAGCAGAAGACTAACGGAGACCCAGTACTTC CATSRRLTETQYF
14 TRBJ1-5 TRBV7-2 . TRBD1 TGTGCCAGCAGCCAGGGGGTGCAGGCTCAGCCCCAGCATTTT CASSQGVQAQPQHF
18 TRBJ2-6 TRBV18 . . TGTGCCAGCTCACCACTACCAGGGGAGACCTCTGGGGCCAACGTCCTGACTTTC CASSPLPGETSGANVLTF
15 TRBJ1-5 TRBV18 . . TGTGCCAGCTCACAAACAGGGTATAGCAATCAGCCCCAGCATTTT CASSQTGYSNQPQHF
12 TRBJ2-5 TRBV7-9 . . TGTGCCAGCAGCCGGTACCAAGAGACCCAGTACTTC CASSRYQETQYF
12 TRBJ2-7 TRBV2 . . TGTGCCAGTGTAGGGGTCGTCGACGAGCAGTACTTC CASVGVVDEQYF
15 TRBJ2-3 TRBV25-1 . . TGTGCCAGCAGTGACCCGCGGACAGCCACAGATACGCAGTATTTT CASSDPRTATDTQYF
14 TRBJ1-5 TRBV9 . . TGTGCCAGCAGCTCGGGAGGGAGGGGACAGCCCCAGCATTTT CASSSGGRGQPQHF
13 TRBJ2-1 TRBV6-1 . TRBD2 TGTGCCAGCAGGGGACTAGATTACAATGAGCAGTTCTTC CASRGLDYNEQFF
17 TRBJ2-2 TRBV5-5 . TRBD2 TGTGCCAGCAGCTCTGGGACTAGCGGGAGGTACACCGGGGAGCTGTTTTTT CASSSGTSGRYTGELFF
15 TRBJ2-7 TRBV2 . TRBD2 TGTGCCAGCAGGACTAGCGGGAGTCGGGCCTACGAGCAGTACTTC CASRTSGSRAYEQYF